This TCR beta chain came from a study of T cells after somatic rescue of genetic block. Repertoires were generated with immunoSEQ multiplex PCR, while TCRdb's copy carries only in-frame clones and drops some. The sample lists tens of thousands of clones; roughly 93% were seen once. The ends lost 4 bases at V and 10 bases at J; junction bases unmatched: 2. The germline V gene has CDR1 DFQATT and CDR2 SNEGSKA (reference sequence). This CDR3 comprises 11 residues. This sequence originates from a man aged 25-45 years. Sequenced input: peripheral blood mononuclear cells (PBMCs). This chain joins TRBV20-1 and TRBJ2-1; 9 positions agree with TRBD2. CDR3 bases: TGCAGTGCTACTAGCGGGAACGAGCAGTTCTTC. It is translated as CSATSGNEQFF.